Presented here are 15 T cell receptor beta chains from one specimen sequenced in a study of Graves' ophthalmopathy and Graves' hyperthyroidism. For repertoire sequencing, the TCR beta CDR3 regions were amplified from RNA transcripts. Investigators did first-round RT-PCR with HTBI primers, then second-round multiplex PCR. TCRdb analysed the multiplex PCR reads with MiXCR anew, one entry per CDR3 protein. In the table there are about 620,000 distinct CDR3 sequences, about a fifth of which are singletons. The specimen sequenced was peripheral blood. Receptors originate from a woman younger than 30 with stable Graves' hyperthyroidism. Some clones in this sample may be carry-over from other donors' samples.

This clonotype has more than one count but fewer than ten. V is TRBV2 and J is TRBJ1-6; 8 nucleotides line up with TRBD1. Germline V gives CDR1 SNHLY, CDR2 FYNNEI. This CDR3 is built from 16 residues. The ends lost 0 bases at V and 8 bases at J; junction bases unmatched: 6. The CDR3 reads CASSEAGGQGDSPLHF. In DNA, the CDR3 is TGTGCCAGCAGTGAAGCTGGAGGACAGGGAGATTCACCCCTCCACTTT.

This clonotype was seen only a few times. V and J are TRBV2 and TRBJ2-3, with TRBD2 identical over 9 bases. CDR1 is SNHLY, CDR2 FYNNEI, per germline. V dropped 4 bases and J dropped 3; count of bases not matched to a gene: 8. The CDR3 consists of 16 residues. This CDR3 reads CASSVWAGGPTDTQYF. In nucleotides, the CDR3 is TGTGCCAGCAGTGTTTGGGCGGGGGGGCCAACAGATACGCAGTATTTT.

This clonotype was counted many times. The rearrangement links TRBV10-1 to TRBJ2-7, with D uncertain. CDR3 size: 15 residues. V was cut by 10 bases and J by 5 bases, with 24 bases left in between. From germline, CDR1 is WNHNN and CDR2 SYGVQD (reference sequence). The CDR3 DNA sequence: TGCGCCACAAGGGTCCGGTGGCCGATAATAGACGAGCAGTACTTC. The encoded protein is CATRVRWPIIDEQYF.

This clonotype has ten or more counts. The genes are TRBV30 and TRBJ1-1; D unresolved. CDR3 length: 14 residues. The V end was cut by 4 bases, the J end by 11 bases, with 23 bases between. Germline V gene lookup returns CDR1 GTSNPN and CDR2 SVGIG (reference sequence). The CDR3: CAWTGRAGHVWAFF. CDR3 bases: TGTGCCTGGACTGGCCGGGCGGGCCACGTGTGGGCTTTCTTT.

This clonotype was seen many times. V gene TRBV6-1 combines with J gene TRBJ1-1; no reliable D call. V was trimmed by 6 bases and J by 4 bases, leaving 18 bases between them. This CDR3 spans 15 amino acids. The V gene's germline CDR1 is MNHNS and CDR2 SASEGT. The CDR3 DNA sequence: TGTGCCAGCAGACCTGGGCTTCCCGTAGGCACTGAAGCTTTCTTT. Its protein product is CASRPGLPVGTEAFF.

This clonotype was detected many times. The chain has TRBV11-2 and TRBJ1-1; a possible D gene is TRBD1 (5 bases). Trimming removed 0 bases at V and 0 bases at J, with 8 bases between. From germline, CDR1 is SGHAT and CDR2 FQNNGV. This CDR3 contains 15 residues. Written as DNA, the CDR3 is TGTGCCAGCAGCTTAGAAGGGGACTTGAACACTGAAGCTTTCTTT. It is translated as CASSLEGDLNTEAFF.

The CDR3 DNA is TGTGCCAGCAGTACCAGGACTAGCGGGAGGAAAGAGACCCAGTACTTC. It encodes CASSTRTSGRKETQYF. The genes are TRBV6-1 and TRBJ2-5, with TRBD2 matching over 14 bases. J lost 3 bases, V lost 5 bases, and 5 bases had no gene match. The CDR3 is 16 amino acids. CDR1 and CDR2 (germline): MNHNS, SASEGT.

This clonotype was counted between two and nine times. The chain employs TRBV5-6 and TRBJ2-2; D not certain. V was trimmed by 0 bases and J by 1 base, leaving 13 bases between them. The CDR3 totals 17 residues. CDR1 SGHDT and CDR2 YYEEEE come from the germline V gene. The CDR3 loop reads CASSLGRLGMNTGELFF. The CDR3 nucleotides are TGTGCCAGCAGCTTGGGCAGGCTAGGTATGAACACCGGGGAGCTGTTTTTT. The whole variable domain, remainder taken from reference TRBV5-6 and TRBJ2-2, is DAGVTQSPTHLIKTRGQQVTLRCSPKSGHDTVSWYQQALGQGPQFIFQYYEEEERQRGNFPDRFSGHQFPNYSSELNVNALLLGDSALYLCASSLGRLGMNTGELFFGEGSRLTVL.

This clonotype came up many times. The V gene is TRBV29-1, the J gene TRBJ2-7; TRBD2 is a possible D gene (6 bases). Trimming removed 7 bases from V and 6 bases from J, with 19 bases in between. Germline V lookup: CDR1 SQVTM, CDR2 ANQGSEA. The CDR3 length is 13 residues. This chain's CDR3 is CSATRGIGAEQYF. DNA for the CDR3: TGCAGCGCTACACGGGGGATCGGGGCCGAGCAGTACTTC.

This clonotype was counted at least ten times. The J gene is TRBJ1-5, the V gene TRBV2; D remains ambiguous. The CDR3 sequence is 12 residues long. Trimming removed 4 bases from V and 5 bases from J, with 6 bases in between. Germline values: CDR1 SNHLY, CDR2 FYNNEI. The CDR3 coding sequence is TGTGCCAGCAGTGCCGAAGATCAGCCCCAGCATTTT. Its protein product is CASSAEDQPQHF.

The sample holds many counts of this clonotype. The chain combines TRBV12-3 or TRBV12-4 with TRBJ2-5; a possible D gene is TRBD2 (5 bases). Trimming removed 6 bases from V and 0 bases from J, with 8 bases in between. This CDR3 is 13 amino acids long. The CDR3 loop reads CASSPDYQETQYF. CDR3 DNA: TGTGCCAGCAGCCCGGACTACCAAGAGACCCAGTACTTC.

This clonotype was recorded many times. This chain links TRBV28 with TRBJ2-7; tentative D call: TRBD1 (6 bases). The CDR3 has 14 residues. Between the trimmed V and J ends, which lost 7 bases and 5 bases, there was a span of 18 bases. Germline V CDR1 and CDR2: MDHEN, SYDVKM. CDR3 DNA: TGTGCCAGCACCCGCAGGGGATTTACTGACGAGCAGTACTTC. Protein: CASTRRGFTDEQYF.

This clonotype showed up many times. As DNA, the CDR3 is TGTGCCAGCTCGGTCATTGACGACACCGGGGAGCTGTTTTTT. Translating gives CASSVIDDTGELFF. The chain is built from TRBV18 and TRBJ2-2, with D hard to call. V dropped 6 bases and J dropped 3 bases, with 11 bases sitting between them. From germline, CDR1 is KGHSH and CDR2 LQKENI. CDR3 length: 14 amino acids.

The table lists this clonotype with many counts. The rearrangement links TRBV15 to TRBJ1-2, with D uncertain. The V end was cut by 3 bases, the J end by 6 bases, with 20 bases between. The CDR3 is made up of 16 amino acids. The germline V gene encodes CDR1 LNHNV and CDR2 YYDKDF (reference sequence). The CDR3 DNA is TGTGCCACCAGCAGTGTTCCCCTGAGAGGGAGCAATGGCTACACCTTC. Amino acid sequence: CATSSVPLRGSNGYTF.

There are many counts of this clonotype. The chain carries TRBV27 and TRBJ2-7; the match to TRBD1 covers 8 bases. Trimming removed 10 bases from V and 3 bases from J; junction bases left unmatched: 8. The CDR3 spans 13 residues. Germline-derived CDR1 and CDR2 are MNHEY and SMNVEV (reference sequence). CDR3 in amino acids: CATKGQEDYEQYF. The CDR3 DNA sequence: TGTGCCACCAAGGGACAGGAAGACTACGAGCAGTACTTC.